This T cell receptor beta chain was identified during a study of OX40 agonist ivuxolimab in advanced cancers. Trimming removed 3 bases at V and 7 bases at J, with 14 bases between. There are 14 residues in the CDR3. Germline CDR1 and CDR2: SNHLY and FYNNEI. Here immunoSEQ multiplex PCR was the method, and the copy in TCRdb shows in-frame clones only, minus some. Among roughly 95,000 clones listed, 86% were seen once. The receptor's source is an adult with an advanced solid tumor such as melanoma, head and neck, liver or kidney cancer. Here the sequenced sample was CD4+ or CD8+ T cells sorted from blood, taken in a trial of the OX40 agonist ivuxolimab. V is TRBV2 and J is TRBJ2-3; maybe TRBD2 (6 bases). As DNA, the CDR3 is TGTGCCAGCAGTGAGTCGGAGGGCGGACATACGCAGTATTTT. This sequence encodes CASSESEGGHTQYF. Using reference TRBV2 and TRBJ2-3 for the parts outside the CDR3, the full variable domain is EPEVTQTPSHQVTQMGQEVILRCVPISNHLYFYWYRQILGQKVEFLVSFYNNEISEKSEIFDDQFSVERPDGSNFTLKIRSTKLEDSAMYFCASSESEGGHTQYFGPGTRLTVL.